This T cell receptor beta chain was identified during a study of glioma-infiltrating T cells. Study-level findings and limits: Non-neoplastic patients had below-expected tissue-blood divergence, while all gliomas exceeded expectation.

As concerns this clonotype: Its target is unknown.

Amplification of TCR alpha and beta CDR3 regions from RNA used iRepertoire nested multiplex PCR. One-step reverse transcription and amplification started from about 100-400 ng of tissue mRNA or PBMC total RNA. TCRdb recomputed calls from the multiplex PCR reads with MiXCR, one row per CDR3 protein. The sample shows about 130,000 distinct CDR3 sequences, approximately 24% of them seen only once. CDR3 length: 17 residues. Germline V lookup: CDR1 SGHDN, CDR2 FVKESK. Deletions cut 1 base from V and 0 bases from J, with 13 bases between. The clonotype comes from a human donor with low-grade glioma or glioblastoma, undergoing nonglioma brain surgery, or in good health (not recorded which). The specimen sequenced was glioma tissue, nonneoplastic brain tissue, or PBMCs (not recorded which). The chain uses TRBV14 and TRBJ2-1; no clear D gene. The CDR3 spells CASSQAYGYSSYNEQFF. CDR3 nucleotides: TGTGCCAGCAGCCAAGCGTACGGCTACAGCTCCTACAATGAGCAGTTCTTC. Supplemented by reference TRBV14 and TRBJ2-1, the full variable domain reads EAGVTQFPSHSVIEKGQTVTLRCDPISGHDNLYWYRRVMGKEIKFLLHFVKESKQDESGMPNNRFLAERTGGTYSTLKVQPAELEDSGVYFCASSQAYGYSSYNEQFFGPGTRLTVL.